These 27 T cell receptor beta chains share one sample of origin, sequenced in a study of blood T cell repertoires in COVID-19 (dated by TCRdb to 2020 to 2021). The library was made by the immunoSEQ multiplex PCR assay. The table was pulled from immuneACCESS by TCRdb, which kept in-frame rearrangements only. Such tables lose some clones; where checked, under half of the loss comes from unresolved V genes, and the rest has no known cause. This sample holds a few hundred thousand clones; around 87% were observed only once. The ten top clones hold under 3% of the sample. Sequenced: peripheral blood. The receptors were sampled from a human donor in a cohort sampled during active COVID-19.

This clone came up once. Here the CDR3 reads CASRLGETGEVWGYTF. CDR3 sequence (DNA): TGTGCAAGTCGCTTAGGGGAAACAGGGGAGGTGTGGGGCTACACCTTC. This rearrangement joins TRBV12-2 to TRBJ1-2; the table's D call, TRBD1, has no DNA check behind it. TRBV12-2 is tagged as a pseudogene. The CDR3 has 16 residues.

The CDR3 coding sequence is TGTGCCAGCTCACCAGACCGGGGAGCTGAAGCTTTCTTT. Translated, it gives CASSPDRGAEAFF. The genes are TRBV18 and TRBJ1-1; D is uncertain. V lost 2 bases and J 6 bases, leaving 10 bases between the germline ends. CDR1 KGHSH and CDR2 LQKENI come from the germline V gene. This CDR3 contains 13 residues.

CDR3 protein: CASSVGTIGELFF. CDR3 DNA sequence: TGTGCCAGCAGCGTGGGGACAATCGGGGAGCTGTTTTTT. This sequence joins TRBV9 and TRBJ2-2, with TRBD1 as a possible D gene (6 bases). Germline CDR1 and CDR2: SGDLS and YYNGEE. CDR3 size: 13 residues. Trimming pared 2 bases from V and 7 bases from J, leaving 9 bases between. Filled out from reference TRBV9 and TRBJ2-2, the complete variable domain reads DSGVTQTPKHLITATGQRVTLRCSPRSGDLSVYWYQQSLDQGLQFLIQYYNGEERAKGNILERFSAQQFPDLHSELNLSSLELGDSALYFCASSVGTIGELFFGEGSRLTVL.

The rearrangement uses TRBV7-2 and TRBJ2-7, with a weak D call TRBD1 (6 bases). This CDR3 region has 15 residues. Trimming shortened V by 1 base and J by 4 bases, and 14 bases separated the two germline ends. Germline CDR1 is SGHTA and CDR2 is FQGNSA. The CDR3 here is CASSLGGQGTYEQYF. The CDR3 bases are TGTGCCAGCAGCTTAGGGGGCCAGGGGACGTACGAGCAGTACTTC.

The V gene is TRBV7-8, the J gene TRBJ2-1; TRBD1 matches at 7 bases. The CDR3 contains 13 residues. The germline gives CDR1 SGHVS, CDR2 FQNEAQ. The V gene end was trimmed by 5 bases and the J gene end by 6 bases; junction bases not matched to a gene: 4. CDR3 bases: TGTGCCAGCAGCGCAGGACAGGTCAATGAGCAGTTCTTC. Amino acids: CASSAGQVNEQFF.

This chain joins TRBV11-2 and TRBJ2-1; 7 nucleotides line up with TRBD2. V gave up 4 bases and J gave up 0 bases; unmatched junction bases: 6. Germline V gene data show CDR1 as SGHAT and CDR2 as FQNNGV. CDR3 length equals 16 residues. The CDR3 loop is CASSYKRGYSYNEQFF. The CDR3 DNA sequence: TGTGCCAGCAGCTACAAGCGGGGTTACTCCTACAATGAGCAGTTCTTC.

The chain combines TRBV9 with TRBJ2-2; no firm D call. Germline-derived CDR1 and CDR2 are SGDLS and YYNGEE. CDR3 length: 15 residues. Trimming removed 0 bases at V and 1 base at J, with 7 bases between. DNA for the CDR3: TGTGCCAGCAGCGTAGGAGGTCAGAACACCGGGGAGCTGTTTTTT. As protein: CASSVGGQNTGELFF.

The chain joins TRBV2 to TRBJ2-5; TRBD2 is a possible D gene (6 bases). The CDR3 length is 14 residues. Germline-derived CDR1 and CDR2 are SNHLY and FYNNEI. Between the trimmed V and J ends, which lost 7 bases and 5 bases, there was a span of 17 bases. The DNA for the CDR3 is TGTGCCAGCACCTATAGGCGGGGTGGGGAGACCCAGTACTTC. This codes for CASTYRRGGETQYF.

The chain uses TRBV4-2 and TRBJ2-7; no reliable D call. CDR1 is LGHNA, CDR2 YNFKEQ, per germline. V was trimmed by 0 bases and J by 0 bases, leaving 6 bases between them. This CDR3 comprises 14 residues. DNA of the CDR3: TGTGCCAGCAGCCAAGACCTAGACTCCTACGAGCAGTACTTC. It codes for CASSQDLDSYEQYF.

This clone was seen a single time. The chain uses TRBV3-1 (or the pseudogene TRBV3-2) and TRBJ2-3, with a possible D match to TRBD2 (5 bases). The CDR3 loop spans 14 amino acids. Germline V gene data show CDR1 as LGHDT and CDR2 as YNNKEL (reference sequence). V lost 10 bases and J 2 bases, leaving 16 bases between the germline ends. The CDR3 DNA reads TGTGCCACCTCGGGTTGGAGGCACACAGATACGCAGTATTTT. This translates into CATSGWRHTDTQYF.

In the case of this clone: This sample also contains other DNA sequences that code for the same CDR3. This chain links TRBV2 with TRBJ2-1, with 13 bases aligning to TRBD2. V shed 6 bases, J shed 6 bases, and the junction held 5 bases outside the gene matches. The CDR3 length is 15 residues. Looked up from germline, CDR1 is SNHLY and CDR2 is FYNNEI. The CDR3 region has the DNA TGTGCCAGCAGGGAACTAGCGGGGGGGCCCAATGAGCAGTTCTTC. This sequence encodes CASRELAGGPNEQFF.

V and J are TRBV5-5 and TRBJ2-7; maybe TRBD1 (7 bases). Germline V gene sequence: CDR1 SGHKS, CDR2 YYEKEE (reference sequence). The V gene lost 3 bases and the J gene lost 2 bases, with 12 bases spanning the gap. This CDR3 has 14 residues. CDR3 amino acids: CASSWGDRAYEQYF. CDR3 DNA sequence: TGTGCCAGCAGCTGGGGGGACAGAGCCTACGAGCAGTACTTC.

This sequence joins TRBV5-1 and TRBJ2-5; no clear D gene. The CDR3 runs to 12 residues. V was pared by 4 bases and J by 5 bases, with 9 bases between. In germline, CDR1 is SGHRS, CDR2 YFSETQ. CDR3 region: CASSGSRETQYF. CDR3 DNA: TGCGCCAGCAGCGGTTCGAGGGAGACCCAGTACTTC.

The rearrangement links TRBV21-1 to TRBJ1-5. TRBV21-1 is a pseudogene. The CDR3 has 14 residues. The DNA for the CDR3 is TGTGCCAGCAGCAAAGAAGTAGGCAATCAGCCCCAGCATTTT. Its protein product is CASSKEVGNQPQHF.

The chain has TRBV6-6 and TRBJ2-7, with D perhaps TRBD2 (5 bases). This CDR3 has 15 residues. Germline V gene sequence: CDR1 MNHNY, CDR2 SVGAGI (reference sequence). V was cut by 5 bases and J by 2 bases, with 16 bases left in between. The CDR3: CASSPAFGLAYEQYF. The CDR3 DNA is TGTGCCAGCAGTCCGGCCTTCGGACTTGCCTACGAGCAGTACTTC.

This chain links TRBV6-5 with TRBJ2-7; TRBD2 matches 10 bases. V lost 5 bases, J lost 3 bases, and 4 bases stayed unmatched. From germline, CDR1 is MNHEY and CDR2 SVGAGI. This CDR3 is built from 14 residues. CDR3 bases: TGTGCCAGCAGTCGCGGACTAGCGGACTACGAGCAGTACTTC. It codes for CASSRGLADYEQYF.

CDR3 sequence reads: CAWSGGTGEGEKLFF. The CDR3 DNA is TGTGCCTGGAGTGGGGGGACAGGGGAAGGTGAAAAACTGTTTTTT. This chain connects TRBV30 to TRBJ1-4, with TRBD1 matching over 10 bases. The CDR3 sequence is 15 residues long. Losses at the gene ends were 1 base for V and 7 bases for J; bases not matched to a gene: 6. CDR1 and CDR2 from the germline V gene are GTSNPN and SVGIG (reference sequence).

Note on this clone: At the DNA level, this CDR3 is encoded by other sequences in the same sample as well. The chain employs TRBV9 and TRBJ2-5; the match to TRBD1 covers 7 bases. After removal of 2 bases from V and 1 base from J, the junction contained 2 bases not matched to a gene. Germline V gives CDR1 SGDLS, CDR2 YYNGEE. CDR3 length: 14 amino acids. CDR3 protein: CASSVGQSQETQYF. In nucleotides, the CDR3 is TGTGCCAGCAGCGTGGGACAGTCCCAAGAGACCCAGTACTTC.

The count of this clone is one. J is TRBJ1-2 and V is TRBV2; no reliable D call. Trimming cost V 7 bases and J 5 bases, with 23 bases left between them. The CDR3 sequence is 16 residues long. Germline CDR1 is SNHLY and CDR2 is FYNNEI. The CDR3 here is CASNLRRGEVPYGYTF. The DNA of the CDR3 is TGTGCCAGCAACCTTAGAAGAGGAGAAGTTCCATATGGCTACACCTTC. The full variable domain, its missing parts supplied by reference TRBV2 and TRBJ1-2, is EPEVTQTPSHQVTQMGQEVILRCVPISNHLYFYWYRQILGQKVEFLVSFYNNEISEKSEIFDDQFSVERPDGSNFTLKIRSTKLEDSAMYFCASNLRRGEVPYGYTFGSGTRLTVV.

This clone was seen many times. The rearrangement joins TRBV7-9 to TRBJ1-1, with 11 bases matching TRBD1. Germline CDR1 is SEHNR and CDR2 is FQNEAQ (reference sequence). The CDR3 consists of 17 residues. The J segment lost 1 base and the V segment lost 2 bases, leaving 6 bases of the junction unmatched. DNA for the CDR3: TGTGCCAGCAGCTTATACGGACAGGGGGCTTGGAACACTGAAGCTTTCTTT. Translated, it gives CASSLYGQGAWNTEAFF.

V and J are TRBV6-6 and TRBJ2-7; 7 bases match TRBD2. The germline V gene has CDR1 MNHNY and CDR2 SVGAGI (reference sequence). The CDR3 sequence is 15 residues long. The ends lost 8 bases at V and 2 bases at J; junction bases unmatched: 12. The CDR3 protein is CASGLRGVYTYEQYF. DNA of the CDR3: TGTGCCAGCGGCCTACGGGGGGTATACACCTACGAGCAGTACTTC.

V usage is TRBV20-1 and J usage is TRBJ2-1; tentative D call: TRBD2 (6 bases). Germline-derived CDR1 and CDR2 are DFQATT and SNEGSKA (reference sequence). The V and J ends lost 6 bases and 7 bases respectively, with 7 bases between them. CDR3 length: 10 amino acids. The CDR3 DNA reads TGCAGTGCAGGAGGGAATGAGCAGTTCTTC. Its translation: CSAGGNEQFF.

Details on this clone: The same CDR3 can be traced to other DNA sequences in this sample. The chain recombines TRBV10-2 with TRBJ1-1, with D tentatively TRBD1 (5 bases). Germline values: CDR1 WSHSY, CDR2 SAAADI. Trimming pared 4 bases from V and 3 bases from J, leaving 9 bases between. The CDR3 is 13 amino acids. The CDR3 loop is CASSGPGDTEAFF. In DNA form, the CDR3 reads TGCGCCAGCAGTGGCCCGGGGGACACTGAAGCTTTCTTT.

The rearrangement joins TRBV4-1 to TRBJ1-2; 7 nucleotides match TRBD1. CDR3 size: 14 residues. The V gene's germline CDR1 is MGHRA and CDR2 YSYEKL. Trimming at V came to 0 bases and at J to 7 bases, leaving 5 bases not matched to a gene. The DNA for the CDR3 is TGCGCCAGCAGCCAAGAGGACAGGATTACTGGCTACACCTTC. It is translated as CASSQEDRITGYTF.

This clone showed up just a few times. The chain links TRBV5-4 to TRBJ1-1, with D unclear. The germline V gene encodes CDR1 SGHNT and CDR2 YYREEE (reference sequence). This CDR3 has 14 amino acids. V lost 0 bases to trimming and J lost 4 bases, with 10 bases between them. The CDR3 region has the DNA TGTGCCAGCAGCTTGGCCGGGGATGGCACTGAAGCTTTCTTT. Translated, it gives CASSLAGDGTEAFF.

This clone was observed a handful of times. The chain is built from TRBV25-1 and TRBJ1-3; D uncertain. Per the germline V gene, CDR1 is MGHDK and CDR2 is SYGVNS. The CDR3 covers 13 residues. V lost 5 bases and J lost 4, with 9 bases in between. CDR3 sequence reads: CASSTLRGNTIYF. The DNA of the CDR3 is TGTGCCAGCAGTACCCTACGGGGAAACACCATATATTTT. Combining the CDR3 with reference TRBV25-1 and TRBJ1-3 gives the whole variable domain EADIYQTPRYLVIGTGKKITLECSQTMGHDKMYWYQQDPGMELHLIHYSYGVNSTEKGDLSSESTVSRIRTEHFPLTLESARPSHTSQYLCASSTLRGNTIYFGEGSWLTVV.

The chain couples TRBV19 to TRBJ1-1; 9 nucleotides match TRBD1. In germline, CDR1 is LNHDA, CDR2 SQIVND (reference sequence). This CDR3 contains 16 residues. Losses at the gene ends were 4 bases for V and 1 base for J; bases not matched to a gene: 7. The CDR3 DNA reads TGTGCCAGTAGTACGTTGGGACAGGGAAAGAACACTGAAGCTTTCTTT. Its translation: CASSTLGQGKNTEAFF.